Following are 17 T cell receptor beta chains from one sample sequenced in a study of cytomegalovirus exposure and HLA in healthy donors. Primers for the PCR totalled 60 Vbeta and 13 Jbeta. Only in-frame clones appear in the TCRdb table, and some are missing; sequencing was by immunoSEQ multiplex PCR. Counted here are about 110,000 clones, around 73% occurring once; the ten biggest clones make up about 5%. Sequenced: PBMCs. The receptors originated from a woman aged 30 to 39 in good health and CMV-seropositive.

V gene TRBV5-6 combines with J gene TRBJ1-4; no firm D call. The CDR3 loop spans 15 amino acids. The V end was cut by 1 base, the J end by 2 bases, with 9 bases between. The germline V gene has CDR1 SGHDT and CDR2 YYEEEE. CDR3 sequence reads: CASSLRYSTNEKLFF. The CDR3 coding sequence is TGTGCCAGCAGCTTGAGGTACAGCACTAATGAAAAACTGTTTTTT.

This clone was counted once. The J gene is TRBJ2-4, the V gene TRBV2, with 9 bases fitting TRBD1. This CDR3 has 20 residues. Trimming removed 6 bases from V and 0 bases from J; junction bases left unmatched: 18. CDR1 is SNHLY and CDR2 is FYNNEI in the germline V gene. The CDR3 coding sequence is TGTGCCAGCAGCTCGGAGGGACAGGGCCTTTCCTCACGAGCCAAAAACATTCAGTACTTC. This translates into CASSSEGQGLSSRAKNIQYF. Full variable domain (outside the CDR3, taken from reference TRBV2 and TRBJ2-4): EPEVTQTPSHQVTQMGQEVILRCVPISNHLYFYWYRQILGQKVEFLVSFYNNEISEKSEIFDDQFSVERPDGSNFTLKIRSTKLEDSAMYFCASSSEGQGLSSRAKNIQYFGAGTRLSVL.

CDR3 loop: CASSSVGGITEKLFF. CDR3 sequence (DNA): TGTGCCAGCAGCTCTGTCGGGGGGATCACTGAAAAACTGTTTTTT. The V call is TRBV7-9, the J call TRBJ1-4; D is possibly TRBD1 (5 bases). From germline, CDR1 is SEHNR and CDR2 FQNEAQ (reference sequence). The V end was cut by 4 bases, the J end by 7 bases, with 16 bases between. The CDR3 is made up of 15 amino acids.

CDR3 loop: CASSLRGWAGEVYEQYF. The CDR3 DNA sequence: TGTGCCAGCAGCTTACGCGGTTGGGCGGGAGAGGTCTACGAGCAGTACTTC. J is TRBJ2-7 and V is TRBV7-9, with TRBD2 matching 7 bases. Unmatched junction bases numbered 13, after V lost 2 bases and J lost 3 bases. This CDR3 is built from 17 residues. Germline V CDR1 and CDR2: SEHNR, FQNEAQ (reference sequence).

CDR3 DNA sequence: TGTGCCAGCCCCTTTAAGGGGATGAACACTGAAGCTTTCTTT. Amino acid sequence: CASPFKGMNTEAFF. The chain has TRBV7-2 and TRBJ1-1; TRBD1 is a possible D gene (5 bases). This CDR3 is 14 amino acids long. From germline, CDR1 is SGHTA and CDR2 FQGNSA. V was clipped by 8 bases and J by 0 bases, with 13 bases between them.

J is TRBJ1-1 and V is TRBV2; D perhaps matches TRBD1 (6 bases). Germline CDR1 reads SNHLY; CDR2 reads FYNNEI. V gave up 5 bases and J gave up 5 bases, with 15 bases separating them. The CDR3 sequence is 14 residues long. The CDR3 DNA sequence: TGTGCCAGCAGTAACAGGGAGGGGGGGACTGAAGCTTTCTTT. Encoded protein: CASSNREGGTEAFF.

This clone was seen a handful of times. The chain uses TRBV6-1 and TRBJ1-4; the D is unclear. V was shortened by 11 bases and J by 8 bases, with 21 bases between the two germline ends. Per germline, CDR1 MNHNS and CDR2 SASEGT. The CDR3 runs 14 residues. The CDR3 DNA follows: TGTGCCTTGGGTGGGGTTGGCGGGTGGGAAAAACTGTTTTTT. It codes for CALGGVGGWEKLFF.

The chain recombines TRBV30 with TRBJ1-1; 9 nucleotides agree with TRBD1. CDR3 size: 14 residues. With 3 bases clipped from V and 1 base from J, the junction kept 3 bases outside the gene matches. Germline V gene lookup returns CDR1 GTSNPN and CDR2 SVGIG (reference sequence). CDR3 bases: TGTGCCTGGAGGACGGACAGGGGGAACACTGAAGCTTTCTTT. This sequence encodes CAWRTDRGNTEAFF. The full variable domain, in which reference TRBV30 and TRBJ1-1 provide the parts outside the CDR3, is SQTIHQWPATLVQPVGSPLSLECTVEGTSNPNLYWYRQAAGRGLQLLFYSVGIGQISSEVPQNLSASRPQDRQFILSSKKLLLSDSGFYLCAWRTDRGNTEAFFGQGTRLTVV.

The chain joins TRBV29-1 to TRBJ2-7; D may be TRBD2 (6 bases). CDR3 length equals 13 residues. With 2 bases removed from V and 3 bases from J, the gap between germline ends came to 11 bases. From germline, CDR1 is SQVTM and CDR2 ANQGSEA. The DNA for the CDR3 is TGCAGCGTTGAATGGGCGGGGTACTACGAGCAGTACTTC. Its protein product is CSVEWAGYYEQYF.

The gene calls are TRBV15 and TRBJ2-7; TRBD2 might be the D (7 bases). Trimming removed 6 bases from V and 0 bases from J, with 12 bases in between. CDR3 size: 14 residues. Germline V gene sequence: CDR1 LNHNV, CDR2 YYDKDF (reference sequence). The CDR3 loop reads CATRQGGNSYEQYF. CDR3 coding DNA: TGTGCCACCAGACAGGGAGGGAACTCCTACGAGCAGTACTTC.

The chain recombines TRBV6-4 with TRBJ2-2, with D possibly being TRBD1 (5 bases). The CDR3 loop spans 14 amino acids. Germline V lookup: CDR1 MRHNA, CDR2 SNTAGT. V was pared by 3 bases and J by 2 bases, with 7 bases between. In DNA form, the CDR3 reads TGTGCCAGCAGTGATCAGGGAAACACCGGGGAGCTGTTTTTT. Its protein is CASSDQGNTGELFF.

The rearrangement links TRBV11-2 to TRBJ1-2; 9 bases match TRBD1. V was pared by 5 bases and J by 2 bases, with 9 bases of the junction left unmatched. Per the germline V gene, CDR1 is SGHAT and CDR2 is FQNNGV. The CDR3 length is 16 residues. The CDR3 DNA reads as TGTGCCAGCAGCCGAGTGGGACAGGGTCGGAACTATGGCTACACCTTC. Translated, it gives CASSRVGQGRNYGYTF. Complete variable domain (other parts from reference TRBV11-2 and TRBJ1-2): EAGVAQSPRYKIIEKRQSVAFWCNPISGHATLYWYQQILGQGPKLLIQFQNNGVVDDSQLPKDRFSAERLKGVDSTLKIQPAKLEDSAVYLCASSRVGQGRNYGYTFGSGTRLTVV.

The DNA of the CDR3 is TGTGCCAGCAGGGAGAACTCGGACAGGGACCCAGATACGCAGTATTTT. Protein product: CASRENSDRDPDTQYF. The V and J genes are TRBV28 and TRBJ2-3, with 8 positions matching TRBD1. J gave up 4 bases and V 6 bases, and 12 bases lay outside the gene matches. The CDR3 runs to 16 residues. Germline V lookup: CDR1 MDHEN, CDR2 SYDVKM. The variable domain in full, with the rest retrieved from reference TRBV28 and TRBJ2-3, is DVKVTQSSRYLVKRTGEKVFLECVQDMDHENMFWYRQDPGLGLRLIYFSYDVKMKEKGDIPEGYSVSREKKERFSLILESASTNQTSMYLCASRENSDRDPDTQYFGPGTRLTVL.

The chain employs TRBV5-4 and TRBJ1-4; TRBD1 might be the D (5 bases). The CDR3 extends over 15 amino acids. CDR1 is SGHNT and CDR2 is YYREEE in the germline V gene (reference sequence). The V and J ends lost 5 bases and 8 bases respectively, with 19 bases between them. CDR3 DNA sequence: TGTGCCAGCAGGCTCGGGGGAGCAGTAGGGGAAAAACTGTTTTTT. Encoded protein: CASRLGGAVGEKLFF.

V is TRBV20-1 and J is TRBJ1-1; no clear D gene. Trimming took off 6 bases at V and 0 bases at J, with 5 bases between the two ends. The CDR3 length is 11 residues. CDR1 is DFQATT and CDR2 is SNEGSKA in the germline V gene (reference sequence). The CDR3 nucleotides are TGCAGTGCCTCAGTGAACACTGAAGCTTTCTTT. Its translation: CSASVNTEAFF.

The chain is built from TRBV7-9 and TRBJ1-4; possibly TRBD1 for D (6 bases). CDR1 SEHNR and CDR2 FQNEAQ come from the germline V gene (reference sequence). This CDR3 region has 16 residues. V lost 3 bases to trimming and J lost 8 bases, with 19 bases between them. CDR3 nucleotides: TGTGCCAGCAGCTTTGAAAGACAGGTTGTAGGGGAAAAACTGTTTTTT. Its protein is CASSFERQVVGEKLFF.

The rearrangement joins TRBV6-1 to TRBJ1-2; D is ambiguous. Trimming removed 7 bases from V and 6 bases from J, with 9 bases in between. Germline V gene data show CDR1 as MNHNS and CDR2 as SASEGT. This CDR3 has 11 amino acids. The CDR3 DNA sequence: TGTGCCAGCAACCGGGAGGATGGCTACACCTTC. Translated: CASNREDGYTF.